Listed here are 19 T cell receptor beta chains from one sample, sequenced in a study of cytomegalovirus exposure and HLA in healthy donors. The study ran its PCR with 60 Vbeta and 13 Jbeta primers. Clones were read by immunoSEQ multiplex PCR, and TCRdb kept only the in-frame ones, dropping some. The sample gives 150,000 or so clones, 65% to 80% of which show up once; 4.7% is in the top ten. Sequences were obtained from PBMCs. These TCRs come from a man between 18 and 29 years old in good health and CMV-seropositive.

The chain combines TRBV11-2 with TRBJ1-2; 7 positions match TRBD1. The V segment lost 3 bases and the J segment 8 bases; nucleotides outside the gene matches: 6. The germline CDR1 and CDR2 sequences are SGHAT and FQNNGV. The CDR3 covers 13 residues. CDR3 nucleotide sequence: TGTGCCAGCAGCTTCGGGACAGTGGGAGGCTACACCTTC. As protein: CASSFGTVGGYTF. The full variable domain, with the rest looked up from reference TRBV11-2 and TRBJ1-2, is EAGVAQSPRYKIIEKRQSVAFWCNPISGHATLYWYQQILGQGPKLLIQFQNNGVVDDSQLPKDRFSAERLKGVDSTLKIQPAKLEDSAVYLCASSFGTVGGYTFGSGTRLTVV.

This sequence joins TRBV6-5 and TRBJ1-2, with 7 bases fitting TRBD1. CDR1 and CDR2 from the germline V gene are MNHEY and SVGAGI. Losses at the gene ends were 2 bases for V and 9 bases for J; bases not matched to a gene: 15. The CDR3 loop spans 16 amino acids. Here the CDR3 reads CASSYQPNRGSARYTF. The CDR3 nucleotides are TGTGCCAGCAGTTACCAGCCGAACAGGGGAAGTGCGCGCTACACCTTC.

V and J are TRBV11-2 and TRBJ1-2, with D unclear. Germline CDR1 SGHAT, CDR2 FQNNGV. This CDR3 is built from 17 residues. Trimming pared 0 bases from V and 2 bases from J, leaving 16 bases between. This CDR3 is CASSLEGPTTLNYGYTF. The CDR3 nucleotides are TGTGCCAGCAGCTTAGAGGGCCCCACGACGCTGAACTATGGCTACACCTTC.

This sequence joins TRBV19 and TRBJ2-5; TRBD2 aligns across 8 bases. Germline V lookup: CDR1 LNHDA, CDR2 SQIVND (reference sequence). The junction had 8 bases not matched to a gene; V was cut back by 3 bases and J by 2 bases. The CDR3 consists of 16 residues. Here the CDR3 reads CASSMFGGGLQETQYF. In DNA form, the CDR3 reads TGTGCCAGTAGTATGTTCGGGGGGGGCTTACAAGAGACCCAGTACTTC.

This chain joins TRBV9 and TRBJ1-1; 9 positions match TRBD1. V dropped 3 bases and J dropped 3; count of bases not matched to a gene: 12. This CDR3 spans 17 amino acids. Germline CDR1 SGDLS, CDR2 YYNGEE. DNA of the CDR3: TGTGCCAGCAGCGAATACCCGGGACAGGGTTCGGACACTGAAGCTTTCTTT. Encoded protein: CASSEYPGQGSDTEAFF. The complete variable domain, with remaining parts taken from reference TRBV9 and TRBJ1-1, reads DSGVTQTPKHLITATGQRVTLRCSPRSGDLSVYWYQQSLDQGLQFLIQYYNGEERAKGNILERFSAQQFPDLHSELNLSSLELGDSALYFCASSEYPGQGSDTEAFFGQGTRLTVV.

This chain joins TRBV6-1 and TRBJ1-1; D is unresolved. This CDR3 contains 12 residues. CDR1 and CDR2 (germline): MNHNS, SASEGT. The ends were cut back, 6 bases at V and 5 bases at J, with 10 bases in the middle. For the CDR3, the DNA is TGTGCCAGCAGCCTAGAGCGAACTGAAGCTTTCTTT. Protein product: CASSLERTEAFF.

The chain joins TRBV2 to TRBJ1-3; D not resolved. Between the trimmed V and J ends, which lost 6 bases and 7 bases, there was a span of 13 bases. The V gene's germline CDR1 is SNHLY and CDR2 FYNNEI. The CDR3 contains 13 residues. CDR3 protein: CASRTDNGNTIYF. DNA for the CDR3: TGTGCCAGCAGGACCGATAACGGGAACACCATATATTTT.

CDR3 loop: CASSPYDRGVYNEQFF. The CDR3 DNA reads TGTGCCAGCAGCCCATATGATCGGGGAGTTTACAATGAGCAGTTCTTC. This chain connects TRBV7-9 to TRBJ2-1, with D possibly TRBD2 on 5 matching bases. Germline CDR1 and CDR2: SEHNR and FQNEAQ (reference sequence). Trimming pared 5 bases from V and 4 bases from J, leaving 18 bases between. The CDR3 has 16 residues.

The V gene is TRBV5-4, the J gene TRBJ1-1; the D gene is possibly TRBD1 (5 bases). Germline V lookup: CDR1 SGHNT, CDR2 YYREEE (reference sequence). V was pared by 2 bases and J by 1 base, with 9 bases between. CDR3 size: 14 residues. The CDR3 bases are TGTGCCAGCAGCTTCGGCGACAGGAACACTGAAGCTTTCTTT. Amino acid sequence: CASSFGDRNTEAFF.

The chain uses TRBV19 and TRBJ2-1; D is ambiguous. Per the germline V gene, CDR1 is LNHDA and CDR2 is SQIVND (reference sequence). Trimming removed 9 bases at V and 2 bases at J, with 14 bases between. The CDR3 is made up of 14 amino acids. In DNA form, the CDR3 reads TGTGCCAGCAAGAACAGTGTAACCTACAATGAGCAGTTCTTC. Amino acids: CASKNSVTYNEQFF.

The chain combines TRBV10-3 with TRBJ1-6; D gene unclear. The germline CDR1 and CDR2 sequences are ENHRY and SYGVKD. V was trimmed by 0 bases and J by 13 bases, leaving 13 bases between them. The CDR3 is 14 residues long. The CDR3, as DNA: TGTGCCATCAGTGAGTCAGCGGCCTTTAGTCCCCTCCACTTT. Its protein product is CAISESAAFSPLHF.

The J gene is TRBJ1-3, the V gene TRBV7-2, with D possibly TRBD1 on 6 matching bases. Per the germline V gene, CDR1 is SGHTA and CDR2 is FQGNSA. V dropped 5 bases and J dropped 4 bases, with 21 bases sitting between them. The CDR3 covers 17 residues. CDR3 coding DNA: TGTGCCAGCAGCCCCCTAGGGGGGGGAGGTCCCGGAAACACCATATATTTT. Translated: CASSPLGGGGPGNTIYF.

This rearrangement joins TRBV28 to TRBJ2-3; 7 bases map to TRBD2. The junction had 3 bases not matched to a gene; V was cut back by 2 bases and J by 10 bases. CDR1 is MDHEN, CDR2 SYDVKM, per germline. CDR3 length equals 12 residues. The DNA for the CDR3 is TGTGCCAGCAGTTTACCAGCGGGACCGCAGTATTTT. Translation gives CASSLPAGPQYF.

This clone was picked up a small number of times. The gene calls are TRBV7-9 and TRBJ1-1, with 9 bases identical to TRBD1. Looked up from germline, CDR1 is SEHNR and CDR2 is FQNEAQ (reference sequence). The CDR3 runs 17 residues. The J segment lost 4 bases and the V segment lost 6 bases, leaving 15 bases of the junction unmatched. CDR3 DNA sequence: TGTGCCAGCAGGCAGAATTCCGGGACAGGGAGTCGCACTGAAGCTTTCTTT. It encodes CASRQNSGTGSRTEAFF.

The sample holds a few counts of this clone. The V gene is TRBV5-1, the J gene TRBJ2-3; TRBD2 might be the D (5 bases). Germline loops: CDR1 SGHRS, CDR2 YFSETQ. This CDR3 comprises 15 residues. Deletions cut 3 bases from V and 0 bases from J, with 11 bases between. The CDR3 sequence: CASSWTGISTDTQYF. CDR3 nucleotides: TGCGCCAGCAGCTGGACGGGGATAAGCACAGATACGCAGTATTTT.

The rearrangement joins TRBV6-5 to TRBJ2-7, with 9 positions matching TRBD1. This CDR3 is built from 14 residues. Trimming removed 5 bases from V and 7 bases from J; junction bases left unmatched: 9. From germline, CDR1 is MNHEY and CDR2 SVGAGI. The CDR3 loop is CASSITQGAREQYV. CDR3 in DNA: TGTGCCAGCAGTATCACACAGGGGGCGCGGGAGCAGTACGTC.

J is TRBJ1-2 and V is TRBV5-8, with TRBD1 as a possible D gene (6 bases). The V gene lost 4 bases and the J gene lost 4 bases, with 17 bases spanning the gap. The CDR3 loop spans 15 amino acids. CDR1 is SGHTS, CDR2 YDEGEE, per germline. The CDR3 reads CASSDQPTGFYGYTF. CDR3 sequence (DNA): TGTGCCAGCAGCGACCAACCTACAGGGTTCTATGGCTACACCTTC.

Comments on this clone: Additional DNA sequences in this sample encode the identical CDR3. The CDR3 region has the DNA TGTGCCAGCAGTGAAGCAGGGGGAACTGAAGCTTTCTTT. This gives the protein CASSEAGGTEAFF. The J gene is TRBJ1-1, the V gene TRBV6-1; tentatively, D is TRBD1 (6 bases). Germline V gene data show CDR1 as MNHNS and CDR2 as SASEGT. V lost 0 bases and J lost 5, with 7 bases in between. The CDR3 loop spans 13 amino acids.

The V call is TRBV29-1, the J call TRBJ2-5; 7 bases fit TRBD1. Germline lookup yields CDR1 SQVTM and CDR2 ANQGSEA. The J segment lost 4 bases and the V segment lost 7 bases, leaving 6 bases of the junction unmatched. The CDR3 consists of 12 residues. Written as DNA, the CDR3 is TGCAGCGCAGAAGGGGGCGGAGAGACCCAGTACTTC. It translates to CSAEGGGETQYF. The full variable domain, rest sourced from reference TRBV29-1 and TRBJ2-5, is SAVISQKPSRDICQRGTSLTIQCQVDSQVTMMFWYRQQPGQSLTLIATANQGSEATYESGFVIDKFPISRPNLTFSTLTVSNMSPEDSSIYLCSAEGGGETQYFGPGTRLLVL.